The 14 T cell receptor beta chains below come from one sample, sequenced in a study of glioma-infiltrating T cells. TCR alpha and beta CDR3 regions were amplified from RNA using iRepertoire nested multiplex PCR. Via MiXCR, TCRdb re-called the multiplex PCR reads, giving one row per CDR3 protein. This sample has roughly 3,600 distinct CDR3 sequences, with about 86% found just once. The material sequenced was glioma tissue, nonneoplastic brain tissue, or PBMCs (not recorded which). These receptor sequences come from a human donor with low-grade glioma or glioblastoma, undergoing nonglioma brain surgery, or in good health (not recorded which).

Relative to its sample, this clonotype is hyperexpanded. This beta chain appears as a stray read in a library generated for alpha chains; its size is not informative. The CDR3 is CSARPSGQNQPQHF. The CDR3 region has the DNA TGCAGTGCTAGACCATCCGGACAAAATCAGCCCCAGCATTTT. The V gene is TRBV20-1, the J gene TRBJ1-5, with D possibly matching TRBD1 (5 bases). Trimming left V 2 bases short and J 4 bases short, with 12 bases between. Germline V CDR1 and CDR2: DFQATT, SNEGSKA (reference sequence). CDR3 length equals 14 residues.

As concerns this clonotype: This beta chain is off target for a library built for alpha chains, so its abundance means little. The V call is TRBV4-3, the J call TRBJ2-7; 7 bases line up with TRBD1. CDR1 is LGHNA and CDR2 is YSLEER in the germline V gene. V lost 7 bases, J lost 1 base, and 4 bases stayed unmatched. CDR3 length: 13 amino acids. The DNA for the CDR3 is TGCGCCAGCACCGACAGGGTTTCCTACGAGCAGTACTTC. Amino acid sequence: CASTDRVSYEQYF.

About this clonotype itself: With the library built for alpha chains, this beta chain is off target and its frequency is not meaningful. V gene TRBV20-1 combines with J gene TRBJ2-3, with TRBD1 matching over 7 bases. The germline V gene has CDR1 DFQATT and CDR2 SNEGSKA (reference sequence). The CDR3 runs 14 residues. V gave up 6 bases and J gave up 0 bases; unmatched junction bases: 6. The CDR3 reads CSARGQTSTDTQYF. The CDR3 DNA sequence: TGCAGTGCCAGGGGACAGACTAGCACAGATACGCAGTATTTT.

About this clonotype itself: A library prepared for alpha chains yielded this beta chain as an off-target read; its size is of little meaning. The chain employs TRBV20-1 and TRBJ2-1; the match to TRBD2 covers 10 bases. CDR3 length equals 14 residues. The V gene's germline CDR1 is DFQATT and CDR2 SNEGSKA (reference sequence). Trimming at V came to 2 bases and at J to 7 bases, leaving 5 bases not matched to a gene. The CDR3 loop is CSARPASGSNEQFF. The CDR3 DNA follows: TGCAGTGCTAGACCGGCTAGCGGGAGTAATGAGCAGTTCTTC.

With respect to this clonotype: This beta chain appears as a stray read in a library generated for alpha chains; its size is not informative. J is TRBJ1-1 and V is TRBV28; D not resolved. This CDR3 spans 14 amino acids. The V gene's germline CDR1 is MDHEN and CDR2 SYDVKM. The germline V and J ends were trimmed by 1 base and 4 bases, with 10 bases remaining between them. CDR3: CASSLLESGTEAFF. The CDR3 region has the DNA TGTGCCAGCAGTTTATTAGAGTCCGGCACTGAAGCTTTCTTT.

About this clonotype itself: A library made for alpha chains picked up this beta chain off target, so its size means little. The V gene is TRBV6-2 or TRBV6-3, the J gene TRBJ2-5, with TRBD2 as a possible D gene (5 bases). Germline V gives CDR1 MNHEY, CDR2 SVGEGT. V shed 5 bases and J shed 6 bases, with 16 bases lying between them. The CDR3 loop spans 14 amino acids. The chain's CDR3 is CASSHGLTPQTQYF. In DNA form, the CDR3 reads TGTGCCAGCAGTCATGGACTGACCCCGCAGACCCAGTACTTC.

A word on this clonotype: As an off-target read in a library built for alpha chains, this beta chain has a frequency of little significance. This chain links TRBV7-9 with TRBJ1-2; perhaps TRBD1 as D (5 bases). This CDR3 region has 13 residues. Per the germline V gene, CDR1 is SEHNR and CDR2 is FQNEAQ (reference sequence). With 4 bases removed from V and 4 bases from J, the gap between germline ends came to 10 bases. CDR3 loop: CASSSGTSYGYTF. The CDR3 bases are TGTGCCAGCAGCTCAGGGACGTCCTATGGCTACACCTTC.

Remarks on this clonotype: The size of this beta chain means little, since it is a stray read in a library made for alpha chains. V gene TRBV7-3 combines with J gene TRBJ2-1; D is uncertain. The CDR3 length is 13 residues. Germline V CDR1 and CDR2: SGHTA, FQGTGA. V was cut by 4 bases and J by 6 bases, with 10 bases left in between. The CDR3 region has the DNA TGTGCCAGCAGCTCCGCCCGATTCAATGAGCAGTTCTTC. Protein product: CASSSARFNEQFF.

Worth noting for this clonotype: This beta chain lies outside the target of a library built for alpha chains; its clone size means little. The chain uses TRBV2 and TRBJ1-1; TRBD1 matches 10 bases. CDR1 and CDR2 (germline): SNHLY, FYNNEI. The CDR3 spans 14 residues. With 7 bases clipped from V and 5 bases from J, the junction kept 7 bases outside the gene matches. CDR3 amino acids: CASIWDRGGTEAFF. CDR3 DNA sequence: TGTGCCAGCATATGGGACAGGGGAGGGACTGAAGCTTTCTTT.

Comment on this clonotype: A library prepared for alpha chains yielded this beta chain as an off-target read; its size is of little meaning. The chain recombines TRBV19 with TRBJ2-1, with a weak D call TRBD1 (6 bases). V lost 7 bases to trimming and J lost 5 bases, with 15 bases between them. Germline V gene data show CDR1 as LNHDA and CDR2 as SQIVND (reference sequence). The CDR3 is 14 amino acids. The CDR3 region is CASKIQGIDNEQFF. The CDR3 region has the DNA TGTGCCAGTAAAATCCAGGGGATAGACAATGAGCAGTTCTTC.

As concerns this clonotype: Found in a library prepared for alpha chains, this beta chain is an off-target read, and its abundance has little meaning. V and J are TRBV4-2 and TRBJ1-1; D ambiguous. The germline CDR1 and CDR2 sequences are LGHNA and YNFKEQ. The germline V and J ends were trimmed by 4 bases and 1 base, with 4 bases remaining between them. This CDR3 region has 12 residues. The CDR3 region has the DNA TGTGCCAGCAGCCTTTGGAACACTGAAGCTTTCTTT. Its translation is CASSLWNTEAFF.

On this clonotype itself: This beta chain was picked up by a library intended for alpha chains and is off target, so its count carries little meaning. This chain joins TRBV7-2 and TRBJ1-1, with D perhaps TRBD1 (5 bases). Germline-derived CDR1 and CDR2 are SGHTA and FQGNSA. V was pared by 5 bases and J by 4 bases, with 14 bases between. The CDR3 covers 14 residues. In DNA form, the CDR3 reads TGTGCCAGCAGCGTCAGGGAAGGAAGCACTGAAGCTTTCTTT. Its protein product is CASSVREGSTEAFF.

Comment on this clonotype: Since the library was made to target alpha chains, this beta chain is a stray read and its abundance is not meaningful. The chain joins TRBV25-1 to TRBJ2-7, with TRBD1 matching over 7 bases. Germline values: CDR1 MGHDK, CDR2 SYGVNS. This CDR3 has 14 residues. Trimming cost V 4 bases and J 2 bases; bases outside gene matches: 5. The CDR3 spells CASSARQGPYEQYF. The CDR3 DNA reads as TGTGCCAGCAGTGCGCGACAGGGTCCCTACGAGCAGTACTTC.

This clonotype showed up just a few times. Little can be read into the size of this beta chain, an off-target read in a library designed for alpha chains. Here the CDR3 reads CASSLYNEQFF. For the CDR3, the DNA is TGTGCCAGCAGTTTATATAATGAGCAGTTCTTC. The J gene is TRBJ2-1, the V gene TRBV28; D is undetermined. The CDR3 is made up of 11 amino acids. CDR1 and CDR2 from the germline V gene are MDHEN and SYDVKM. V lost 1 base to trimming and J lost 7 bases, with 2 bases between them.